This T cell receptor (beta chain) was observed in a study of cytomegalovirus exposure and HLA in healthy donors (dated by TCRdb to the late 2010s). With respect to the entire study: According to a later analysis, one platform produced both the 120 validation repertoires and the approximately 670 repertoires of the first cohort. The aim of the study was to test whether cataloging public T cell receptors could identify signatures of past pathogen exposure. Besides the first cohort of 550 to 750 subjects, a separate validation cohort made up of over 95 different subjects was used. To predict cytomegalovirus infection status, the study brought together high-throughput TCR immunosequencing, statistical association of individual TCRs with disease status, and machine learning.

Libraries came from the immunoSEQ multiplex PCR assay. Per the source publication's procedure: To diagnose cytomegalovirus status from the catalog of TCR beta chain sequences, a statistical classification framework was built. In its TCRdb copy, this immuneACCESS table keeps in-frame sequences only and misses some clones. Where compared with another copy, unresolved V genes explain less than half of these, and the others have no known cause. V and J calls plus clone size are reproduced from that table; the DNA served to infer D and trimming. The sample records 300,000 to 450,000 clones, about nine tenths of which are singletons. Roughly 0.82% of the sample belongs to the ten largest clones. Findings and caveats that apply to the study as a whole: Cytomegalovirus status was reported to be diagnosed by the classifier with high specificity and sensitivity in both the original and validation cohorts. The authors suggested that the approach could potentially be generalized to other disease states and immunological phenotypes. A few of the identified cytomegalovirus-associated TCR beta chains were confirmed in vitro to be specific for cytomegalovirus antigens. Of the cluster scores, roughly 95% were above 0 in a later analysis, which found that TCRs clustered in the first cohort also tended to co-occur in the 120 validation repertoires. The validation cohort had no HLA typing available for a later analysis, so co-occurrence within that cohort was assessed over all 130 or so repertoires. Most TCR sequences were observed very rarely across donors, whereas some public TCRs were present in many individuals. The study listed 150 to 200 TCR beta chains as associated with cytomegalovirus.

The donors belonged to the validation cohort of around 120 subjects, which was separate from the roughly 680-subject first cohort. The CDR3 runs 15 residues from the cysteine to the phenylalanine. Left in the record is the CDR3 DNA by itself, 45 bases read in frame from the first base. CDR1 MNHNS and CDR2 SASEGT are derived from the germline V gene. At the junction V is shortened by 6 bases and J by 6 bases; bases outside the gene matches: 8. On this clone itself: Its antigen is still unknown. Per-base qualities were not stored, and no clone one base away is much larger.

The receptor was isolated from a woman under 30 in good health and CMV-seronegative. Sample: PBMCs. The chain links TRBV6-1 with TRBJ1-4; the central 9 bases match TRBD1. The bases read TGTGCCAGCAGAGGCCCGGGACAGGGAGATGAAAAACTGTTTTTT. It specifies CASRGPGQGDEKLFF.